A single sample gave rise to the 24 T cell receptor beta chains below, sequenced in a study of shared clonotypes between healthy human individuals. Only in-frame clones appear in the TCRdb table, and some are missing; sequencing was by immunoSEQ multiplex PCR. The data show approximately 2,000,000 clones, 85% to 95% seen once. Material for sequencing was naive CD4+ T cells from PBMCs. Subset of the sample: CD45RA+ positively selected. The source of these receptors is a man aged 18 to 30 in good health. Some clones in this sample may be carry-over from other donors' samples.

The chain uses TRBV28 and TRBJ1-3; D call uncertain. This CDR3 spans 14 amino acids. The V end was cut by 3 bases, the J end by 7 bases, with 13 bases between. CDR1 and CDR2 from the germline V gene are MDHEN and SYDVKM. The CDR3 here is CASSLPGRRNTIYF. The CDR3 bases are TGTGCCAGCAGTTTGCCGGGGAGGCGGAACACCATATATTTT.

V is TRBV4-1 and J is TRBJ1-4, with 10 positions matching TRBD1. J gave up 7 bases and V 4 bases, and 12 bases lay outside the gene matches. The germline V gene encodes CDR1 MGHRA and CDR2 YSYEKL. The CDR3 is 17 residues long. The CDR3 DNA is TGCGCCAGCAGCCCCCCCCGACAGGGGGCCATAAGTGAAAAACTGTTTTTT. This encodes CASSPPRQGAISEKLFF.

The DNA for the CDR3 is TGCAGCGTTGATGGGGACAGGGTCACAGATACGCAGTATTTT. Translating it yields CSVDGDRVTDTQYF. The J gene is TRBJ2-3, the V gene TRBV29-1; 9 bases match TRBD1. Germline V gives CDR1 SQVTM, CDR2 ANQGSEA. CDR3 length equals 14 residues. Unmatched junction bases numbered 3, after V lost 3 bases and J lost 2 bases.

This clone showed up just once. The chain uses TRBV6-5 and TRBJ1-1, with a weak D call TRBD1 (5 bases). The CDR3 totals 14 residues. Looked up from germline, CDR1 is MNHEY and CDR2 is SVGAGI. Trimming left V 2 bases short and J 8 bases short, with 15 bases between. CDR3 region: CASSYRHLGQEAFF. CDR3 DNA sequence: TGTGCCAGCAGTTACCGCCACCTGGGGCAGGAAGCTTTCTTT.

The genes are TRBV7-8 and TRBJ2-2; 14 bases fit TRBD2. CDR1 is SGHVS and CDR2 is FQNEAQ in the germline V gene. J lost 4 bases, V lost 5 bases, and 9 bases had no gene match. CDR3 length: 18 amino acids. CDR3 in amino acids: CASSISGTSGRSTGELFF. CDR3 DNA: TGTGCCAGCAGCATCTCCGGGACTAGCGGGAGATCCACCGGGGAGCTGTTTTTT.

This clone was picked up one time. This chain uses TRBV18 with TRBJ1-1, with D perhaps matching TRBD1 (5 bases). CDR3 length equals 15 residues. From germline, CDR1 is KGHSH and CDR2 LQKENI. The V end lost 1 base, the J end lost 1 base, and 10 bases lay between the germline ends. This CDR3 is CASSPRGEENTEAFF. In DNA form, the CDR3 reads TGTGCCAGCTCACCACGGGGGGAGGAGAACACTGAAGCTTTCTTT.

V gene TRBV5-1 combines with J gene TRBJ2-7; TRBD1 matches 7 bases. V was pared by 4 bases and J by 6 bases, with 13 bases of the junction left unmatched. The CDR3 covers 15 residues. Germline V gene lookup returns CDR1 SGHRS and CDR2 YFSETQ. The CDR3 sequence: CASSPRGPVSGEQYF. DNA for the CDR3: TGCGCCAGCAGCCCTAGGGGGCCCGTGAGTGGCGAGCAGTACTTC.

The chain is built from TRBV21-1 and TRBJ2-7; TRBD2 is the table's D call and was not checked against the DNA. TRBV21-1 is marked as a pseudogene. The CDR3 length is 13 residues. The CDR3 DNA follows: TGTGCCAGCAGCAAAGGGGAGATCTACGAGCAGTACTTC. Protein sequence: CASSKGEIYEQYF.

The rearrangement links TRBV5-8 to TRBJ2-7; TRBD1 or TRBD2 may be the D gene (5 bases each). CDR1 and CDR2 from the germline V gene are SGHTS and YDEGEE. CDR3 length: 15 amino acids. V was shortened by 0 bases and J by 2 bases, with 12 bases between the two germline ends. DNA for the CDR3: TGTGCCAGCAGCTTGGAGGGCAGGGACCCCTACGAGCAGTACTTC. This gives the protein CASSLEGRDPYEQYF.

Of note for this clone: Additional DNA sequences in this sample encode the identical CDR3. The chain couples TRBV7-3 to TRBJ1-4, with unresolved D. The CDR3 is 13 amino acids. Trimming cost V 0 bases and J 6 bases, with 5 bases left between them. CDR1 is SGHTA, CDR2 FQGTGA, per germline. CDR3 in amino acids: CASSLTRDEKLFF. CDR3 in DNA: TGTGCCAGCAGCTTAACTAGGGATGAAAAACTGTTTTTT.

The CDR3 DNA sequence: TGTGCCAGCAGCACGCAGGGGGGCACCGGGGAGCTGTTTTTT. This encodes CASSTQGGTGELFF. The chain links TRBV7-3 to TRBJ2-2; tentatively, D is TRBD1 (7 bases). Looked up from germline, CDR1 is SGHTA and CDR2 is FQGTGA. The CDR3 sequence is 14 residues long. Trimming stripped 5 bases from V and 4 bases from J, with 11 bases between.

A single count supports this clone. The chain uses TRBV6-1 and TRBJ1-1, with a weak D call TRBD1 (6 bases). CDR1 MNHNS and CDR2 SASEGT come from the germline V gene. The CDR3 spans 13 residues. V lost 1 base to trimming and J lost 3 bases, with 6 bases between them. CDR3 sequence (DNA): TGTGCCAGCAGTGAAGAGGGGGACACTGAAGCTTTCTTT. Translated, it gives CASSEEGDTEAFF.

The chain links TRBV7-3 to TRBJ2-2; D might be TRBD1 or TRBD2, each matching 5 bases. The CDR3 spans 16 residues. Germline CDR1 is SGHTA and CDR2 is FQGTGA. Trimming cost V 2 bases and J 6 bases, with 16 bases left between them. Written as DNA, the CDR3 is TGTGCCAGCAGCTTAGGGGGAGCTGGGGTGTCCGGGGAGCTGTTTTTT. Translating gives CASSLGGAGVSGELFF.

This chain joins TRBV4-3 and TRBJ2-4; TRBD2 agrees at 8 bases. Germline values: CDR1 LGHNA, CDR2 YSLEER. J was trimmed by 0 bases and V by 0 bases; bases with no gene match: 4. CDR3 size: 17 residues. The CDR3 loop reads CASSQDLAGVAKNIQYF. In DNA, the CDR3 is TGCGCCAGCAGCCAAGATCTAGCGGGTGTAGCCAAAAACATTCAGTACTTC.

The sample holds one count of this clone. This chain uses TRBV25-1 with TRBJ2-3; D gene uncertain. CDR1 MGHDK and CDR2 SYGVNS come from the germline V gene. The V gene lost 5 bases and the J gene lost 5 bases, with 14 bases spanning the gap. The CDR3 has 14 residues. CDR3 residues: CASSNPRAGDTQYF. The CDR3, as DNA: TGTGCCAGCAGTAACCCTAGGGCCGGAGATACGCAGTATTTT.

The chain employs TRBV11-2 and TRBJ2-5, with D tentatively TRBD2 (6 bases). V dropped 5 bases and J dropped 4 bases, with 11 bases sitting between them. This CDR3 spans 13 amino acids. Germline V gene sequence: CDR1 SGHAT, CDR2 FQNNGV. Here the CDR3 reads CASSGGNGETQYF. The CDR3 DNA is TGTGCCAGCAGCGGGGGGAACGGAGAGACCCAGTACTTC.

This clone was observed a handful of times. V gene TRBV5-1 combines with J gene TRBJ1-5; TRBD1 matches at 7 bases. This CDR3 contains 13 residues. V was clipped by 3 bases and J by 5 bases; unmatched bases: 2. CDR1 is SGHRS, CDR2 YFSETQ, per germline. The CDR3 DNA reads TGCGCCAGCAGCTCGCAGGGGGATCAGCCCCAGCATTTT. It specifies CASSSQGDQPQHF.

The rearrangement joins TRBV2 to TRBJ1-5, with D maybe TRBD1 (6 bases). V was clipped by 6 bases and J by 7 bases, with 16 bases between them. The germline gives CDR1 SNHLY, CDR2 FYNNEI. This CDR3 region has 14 residues. CDR3 bases: TGTGCCAGCAGGCGAGGGGGGGGCGGGCAGCCCCAGCATTTT. It encodes CASRRGGGGQPQHF.

The chain is built from TRBV10-2 and TRBJ1-3, with TRBD1 matching 8 bases. Germline assignment: CDR1 WSHSY and CDR2 SAAADI. The CDR3 covers 16 residues. J lost 0 bases, V lost 4 bases, and 5 bases had no gene match. CDR3 in DNA: TGCGCCAGCAGTGCATGGACAGGGCTCTCTGGAAACACCATATATTTT. Translated, it gives CASSAWTGLSGNTIYF.

The chain carries TRBV28 and TRBJ2-7; D gene unclear. CDR3 length: 16 amino acids. V shed 7 bases and J shed 0 bases, with 19 bases lying between them. CDR1 and CDR2 from the germline V gene are MDHEN and SYDVKM. The CDR3 region is CASNPGSVSSSYEQYF. DNA for the CDR3: TGTGCCAGCAATCCCGGCTCGGTGTCCTCCTCCTACGAGCAGTACTTC.

This clone was recorded only once. The rearrangement links TRBV6-5 to TRBJ2-1, with 7 bases aligning to TRBD2. V lost 0 bases and J lost 9; bases outside the gene matches: 11. The length of the CDR3 is 16 residues. Germline V gene lookup returns CDR1 MNHEY and CDR2 SVGAGI. The DNA for the CDR3 is TGTGCCAGCAGTTACTCGTCGGGAGGTTTGGGCATTGAGCAGTTCTTC. This encodes CASSYSSGGLGIEQFF.

The chain is built from TRBV28 and TRBJ1-4; D unclear. Germline V CDR1 and CDR2: MDHEN, SYDVKM. The CDR3 spans 13 residues. V lost 2 bases and J lost 7, with 8 bases in between. The CDR3 bases are TGTGCCAGCAGTTTAGAACCATTTGAAAAACTGTTTTTT. Translating it yields CASSLEPFEKLFF.

V gene TRBV4-2 combines with J gene TRBJ2-1, with 9 bases fitting TRBD2. There are 15 residues in the CDR3. The germline V gene has CDR1 LGHNA and CDR2 YNFKEQ. The trim removed 0 bases at V and 9 bases at J, leaving 6 bases unmatched. CDR3 DNA: TGTGCCAGCAGCCAAGAGGCTAGCGGGGACGGTGAGCAGTTCTTC. Its protein is CASSQEASGDGEQFF.

This clone has just a few counts. The V call is TRBV28, the J call TRBJ1-1; D possibly corresponds to TRBD1 (6 bases). The germline V gene encodes CDR1 MDHEN and CDR2 SYDVKM. V was shortened by 7 bases and J by 0 bases, with 12 bases between the two germline ends. CDR3 length equals 14 residues. CDR3 sequence (DNA): TGTGCCAGCACCAGGACAGTTCTGAACACTGAAGCTTTCTTT. This encodes CASTRTVLNTEAFF. Complete variable domain (other parts from reference TRBV28 and TRBJ1-1): DVKVTQSSRYLVKRTGEKVFLECVQDMDHENMFWYRQDPGLGLRLIYFSYDVKMKEKGDIPEGYSVSREKKERFSLILESASTNQTSMYLCASTRTVLNTEAFFGQGTRLTVV.